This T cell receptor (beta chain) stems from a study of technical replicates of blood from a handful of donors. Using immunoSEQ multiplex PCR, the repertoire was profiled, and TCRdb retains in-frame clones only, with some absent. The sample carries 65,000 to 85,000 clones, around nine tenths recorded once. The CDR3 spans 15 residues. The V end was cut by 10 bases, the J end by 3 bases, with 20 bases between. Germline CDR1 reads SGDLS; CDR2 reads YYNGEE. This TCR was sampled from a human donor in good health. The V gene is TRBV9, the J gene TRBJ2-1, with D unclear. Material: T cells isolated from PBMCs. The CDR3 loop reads CASEGSAANYNEQFF. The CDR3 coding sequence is TGTGCCTCTGAAGGCTCCGCGGCCAACTACAATGAGCAGTTCTTC.